This TCR beta chain was profiled in a study of blood T cell repertoires in COVID-19. As for the study in general: COVID-19 samples collected from the United States, Italy and Spain covered acute and convalescent phases. From T cells, B-cell-depleted T cells, or PBMCs came the material, which was cDNA or gDNA.

The authors' processing: Counts of nucleated cells, estimated from reference gene primer amplification, were obtained. TCRdb keeps only in-frame clones here, not all; method: immunoSEQ multiplex PCR. V and J calls and clone size are those listed in that table; D and trimming were worked out from the DNA. The repertoire holds approximately 270,000 clones, 75% to 90% seen once, with roughly 3.9% in the top ten. The CDR3 is 18 amino acids. The germline gives CDR1 SQVTM, CDR2 ANQGSEA. Trimming at V came to 4 bases and at J to 0 bases, leaving 15 bases not matched to a gene. The study recruited people aged about 18 to 95 years across about two dozen US areas.

The chain carries TRBV29-1 and TRBJ2-1; 7 bases line up with TRBD2. This clonotype was obtained from a woman aged 25 to 39 with acute COVID-19. The sample taken for sequencing was PBMCs or T cells enriched from blood (not recorded which). DNA for the CDR3: TGCAGCGTTGTAGCAGCGGGAACTTTCCTGAGCTCCTACAATGAGCAGTTCTTC. Its translation is CSVVAAGTFLSSYNEQFF.